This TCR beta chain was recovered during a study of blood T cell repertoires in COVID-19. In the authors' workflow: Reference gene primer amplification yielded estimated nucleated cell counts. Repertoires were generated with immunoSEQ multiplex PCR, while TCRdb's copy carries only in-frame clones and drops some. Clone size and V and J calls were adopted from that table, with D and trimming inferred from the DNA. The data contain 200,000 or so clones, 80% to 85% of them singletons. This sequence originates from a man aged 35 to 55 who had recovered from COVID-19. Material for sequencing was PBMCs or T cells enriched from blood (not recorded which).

DNA for the CDR3: TGTGCCAGCAGTTCCGATTGGGCGCGTGGCTATGGCTACACCTTC. It is translated as CASSSDWARGYGYTF. J is TRBJ1-2 and V is TRBV6-2 or TRBV6-3; D unclear. Germline-derived CDR1 and CDR2 are MNHEY and SVGEGT. The CDR3 spans 15 residues. Trimming removed 4 bases at V and 4 bases at J, with 16 bases between.